Shown below are 17 T cell receptor beta chains from a single sample sequenced in a study of T cell responses to AZD1222 COVID-19 vaccine (dated by TCRdb to the early 2020s). What this sample's time point label stands for: baseline before first vaccination. The library was obtained by the immunoSEQ multiplex PCR assay. TCRdb holds this immuneACCESS table with in-frame rearrangements only. Some clones are missing; in checked studies, unresolved V genes explain under half, and the rest has no known cause. This sample comprises 100,000 to 150,000 clones, 80% to 90% of them detected only once. The ten largest clones add up to about 3.1% of the sample. The specimen was peripheral blood, collected on day 0 of AZD1222 vaccination. Receptor source: an adult in good health.

The V call is TRBV4-1, the J call TRBJ2-5; possibly TRBD1 for D (6 bases). Germline V gives CDR1 MGHRA, CDR2 YSYEKL. The CDR3 sequence is 16 residues long. V shed 4 bases and J shed 5 bases, with 20 bases lying between them. CDR3 protein: CASSPSPAGASETQYF. CDR3 coding DNA: TGCGCCAGCAGCCCCTCCCCGGCAGGGGCGTCGGAGACCCAGTACTTC.

The V call is TRBV4-3, the J call TRBJ2-1; D perhaps matches TRBD2 (6 bases). The length of the CDR3 is 19 residues. Trimming stripped 3 bases from V and 2 bases from J, with 23 bases between. Germline V gene data show CDR1 as LGHNA and CDR2 as YSLEER. The CDR3 is CASSHPGSIAAGAYNEQFF. The CDR3 bases are TGCGCCAGCAGCCATCCGGGGTCCATAGCGGCCGGGGCCTACAATGAGCAGTTCTTC.

J is TRBJ2-5 and V is TRBV5-6, with D possibly being TRBD1 (5 bases). The CDR3 spans 14 residues. Looked up from germline, CDR1 is SGHDT and CDR2 is YYEEEE. The V and J ends lost 0 bases and 1 base respectively, with 7 bases between them. The CDR3 DNA reads TGTGCCAGCAGCTTGGTGGGGCCCCAAGAGACCCAGTACTTC. As protein: CASSLVGPQETQYF.

J is TRBJ2-7 and V is TRBV25-1, with D unclear. The germline V gene has CDR1 MGHDK and CDR2 SYGVNS. Trimming removed 1 base at V and 5 bases at J, with 3 bases between. The length of the CDR3 is 11 residues. The CDR3 coding sequence is TGTGCCAGCAGTGAATCCCACGAGCAGTACTTC. It translates to CASSESHEQYF.

The rearrangement uses TRBV7-9 and TRBJ2-7; D is uncertain. V was shortened by 6 bases and J by 10 bases, with 16 bases between the two germline ends. Germline CDR1 and CDR2: SEHNR and FQNEAQ (reference sequence). The CDR3 is 12 amino acids. CDR3 residues: CASRGSQEYQYF. The DNA of the CDR3 is TGTGCCAGCAGAGGTTCCCAGGAGTACCAGTACTTC.

V usage is TRBV3-1 (or the pseudogene TRBV3-2) and J usage is TRBJ1-1, with D unresolved. There are 12 residues in the CDR3. CDR1 is LGHDT and CDR2 is YNNKEL in the germline V gene (reference sequence). V was trimmed by 0 bases and J by 11 bases, leaving 10 bases between them. CDR3 sequence (DNA): TGTGCCAGCAGCCAAGAGGGAAGAGGGGCTTTCTTT. Residues: CASSQEGRGAFF.

This chain connects TRBV2 to TRBJ2-2, with a weak D call TRBD2 (5 bases). Germline V gene lookup returns CDR1 SNHLY and CDR2 FYNNEI. The length of the CDR3 is 15 residues. Trimming shortened V by 7 bases and J by 0 bases, and 12 bases separated the two germline ends. CDR3 in DNA: TGTGCCAGCAAAGAGGGCCTTCCGAACACCGGGGAGCTGTTTTTT. Protein sequence: CASKEGLPNTGELFF.

This sequence joins TRBV6-4 and TRBJ2-3; TRBD1 might be the D (6 bases). Germline V gene sequence: CDR1 MRHNA, CDR2 SNTAGT. V lost 5 bases and J 6 bases, leaving 21 bases between the germline ends. The CDR3 is 16 residues long. Here the CDR3 reads CASSQTGVPGEDTQYF. CDR3 DNA: TGTGCCAGCAGTCAGACAGGTGTTCCCGGTGAGGATACGCAGTATTTT.

The rearrangement links TRBV19 to TRBJ1-4, with D unclear. V dropped 8 bases and J dropped 0 bases, with 16 bases sitting between them. In germline, CDR1 is LNHDA, CDR2 SQIVND (reference sequence). CDR3 length equals 16 residues. DNA of the CDR3: TGTGCCAGTCGAAGGGCCTTAGGGTCAACTAATGAAAAACTGTTTTTT. Amino acids: CASRRALGSTNEKLFF.

The chain has TRBV21-1 and TRBJ2-7. TRBV21-1 is shown as a pseudogene. CDR3 length equals 15 residues. CDR3 bases: TGTGCCAGCAGCAAAGTGGGGACCGTTAACTACGAGCAGTACTTC. It specifies CASSKVGTVNYEQYF.

V usage is TRBV28 and J usage is TRBJ1-5; D ambiguous. Germline V gene sequence: CDR1 MDHEN, CDR2 SYDVKM. CDR3 length: 12 amino acids. The ends were cut back, 1 base at V and 9 bases at J, with 7 bases in the middle. CDR3 nucleotides: TGTGCCAGCAGTTTATTGGGTTTGCCCCAGCATTTT. Translation gives CASSLLGLPQHF.

The V gene is TRBV24-1, the J gene TRBJ2-1; a possible D gene is TRBD1 (5 bases). This CDR3 comprises 14 residues. Germline assignment: CDR1 KGHDR and CDR2 SFDVKD. Trimming removed 1 base at V and 4 bases at J, with 7 bases between. The CDR3 here is CATSDLDSYNEQFF. The CDR3 nucleotides read TGTGCCACCAGTGATTTAGACAGTTACAATGAGCAGTTCTTC.

The chain is built from TRBV25-1 and TRBJ1-1; D is unresolved. V dropped 6 bases and J dropped 5 bases, with 7 bases sitting between them. Germline loops: CDR1 MGHDK, CDR2 SYGVNS. The CDR3 contains 11 residues. CDR3 coding DNA: TGTGCCAGCAGGGCCGGGACTGAAGCTTTCTTT. It encodes CASRAGTEAFF.

In nucleotides, the CDR3 is TGTGCCATCTCCCTAGGCAGGGACGATCAGCCCCAGCATTTT. This translates into CAISLGRDDQPQHF. V and J are TRBV10-3 and TRBJ1-5; a possible D gene is TRBD1 (5 bases). Looked up from germline, CDR1 is ENHRY and CDR2 is SYGVKD. The CDR3 runs to 14 residues. Trimming took 8 bases from V and 5 from J, leaving 16 bases between them.

The chain joins TRBV4-1 to TRBJ2-2; D remains ambiguous. Germline CDR1 is MGHRA and CDR2 is YSYEKL. CDR3 length: 14 amino acids. V lost 4 bases, J lost 1 base, and 7 bases lay in between. The CDR3 DNA reads as TGCGCCAGCAGCCCCCCGCGGAACACCGGGGAGCTGTTTTTT. Amino acid sequence: CASSPPRNTGELFF.

J is TRBJ1-3 and V is TRBV29-1, with TRBD1 identical over 9 bases. Trimming removed 6 bases from V and 4 bases from J; junction bases left unmatched: 4. The CDR3 runs to 13 residues. Per germline, CDR1 SQVTM and CDR2 ANQGSEA. The CDR3 DNA is TGCAGCGTCCGGACAGGGGAGGGAAACACCATATATTTT. It specifies CSVRTGEGNTIYF.

The chain uses TRBV15 and TRBJ2-1; 8 bases fit TRBD2. Unmatched junction bases numbered 7, after V lost 1 base and J lost 2 bases. Germline lookup yields CDR1 LNHNV and CDR2 YYDKDF (reference sequence). The CDR3 totals 17 residues. This chain's CDR3 is CATSRAAIAGTYNEQFF. The DNA of the CDR3 is TGTGCCACCAGCAGAGCAGCAATAGCGGGAACCTACAATGAGCAGTTCTTC.